Listed here is a single T cell receptor (beta chain). The antigen remains unidentified. Data came from immunoSEQ multiplex PCR; TCRdb stores just in-frame clones and leaves some out. The sample gives 90,000 to 150,000 clones, approximately 92% of which show up once; more than 0.1% is in the top ten. This record comes from a study of graft-versus-host responses after intestinal transplantation. Study observations and caveats: Circulating GvH clone levels at their peak were associated with HvG declines (early post-transplant). When patients had graft-donor T cell macrochimerism, their allografts held high graft-versus-host to host-versus-graft clonal ratios. Among recipient marrow samples, GvH clones were found; some appeared first in ileum or blood.

Germline CDR1 MDHEN, CDR2 SYDVKM. This CDR3 contains 17 residues. The V and J ends lost 2 bases and 4 bases respectively, with 21 bases between them. This sample comprised unstimulated CD4+ T cells sorted from spleen or lymph node cells, obtained before intestinal transplant. The sequence was collected from a human donor who received an intestinal transplant. This chain connects TRBV28 to TRBJ2-7; TRBD1 is a possible D gene (6 bases). CDR3 residues: CASSLKLEVRGRYEQYF. DNA for the CDR3: TGTGCCAGCAGTTTAAAGCTGGAGGTCAGGGGTAGGTACGAGCAGTACTTC.